The clone carrying this TCR beta chain was picked up many times. The antigen is unknown. The data are from a study of response to subunit inactivated influenza vaccine. Trimming took 0 bases from V and 7 from J, leaving 15 bases between them. Germline CDR1 reads MNHEY; CDR2 reads SVGAGI. The CDR3 loop spans 15 amino acids. A single record per CDR3 protein comes from TCRdb applying MiXCR to the RT-PCR reads. The repertoire holds more than 150,000 distinct CDR3 sequences, with around 10% as singletons. Notes on the study in general: After each seasonal influenza vaccination, few new T cells are recruited, the authors suggested.

The sequence was obtained from a man between 50 and 75 years old who received an inactivated influenza vaccine. Sequenced material: CD8+ T cells sorted from PBMCs, taken less than 30 months after vaccination. The genes are TRBV6-5 and TRBJ1-2; D gene uncertain. CDR3: CASSYSLTGFGGYTF. For the CDR3, the DNA is TGTGCCAGCAGTTACTCCTTAACGGGATTTGGTGGCTACACCTTC.